The rows below give T cell receptor beta chains drawn from one sample of a study of blood T cell repertoires in COVID-19. TCRdb's copy holds only in-frame clones and misses some; the assay was immunoSEQ multiplex PCR. Of about 190,000 clones listed, less than 85% were seen once; the top ten hold approximately 3%. The sequencing input was PBMCs or T cells enriched from blood (not recorded which). The receptors come from a woman aged 25 to 45 who had recovered from COVID-19. CDR3s include the opening cysteine and the closing phenylalanine or tryptophan. A D gene is named only where the DNA matches it firmly. Rows may omit the clone size; those that give it use once, few, many or a size class.

V: TRBV28; D: TRBD1; size: few; J: TRBJ2-1; DNA: TGTGCCACCCGAGACAGGGGACGAGACGAGCAGTTCTTC; CDR3: CATRDRGRDEQFF
V: TRBV5-1; D: NA; size: few; J: TRBJ1-6; DNA: TGCGCCAGCAGCTTGATTCCGTCGGATAATTCACCCCTCCACTTT; CDR3: CASSLIPSDNSPLHF
V: TRBV28; D: NA; size: NA; J: TRBJ2-3; DNA: TGTGCCAGCACGAGCGGTACAGATACGCAGTATTTT; CDR3: CASTSGTDTQYF
V: TRBV7-3; D: NA; size: NA; J: TRBJ1-1; DNA: TGTGCCAGCAGCCCGCGGGGGACTGGGCGGCCTTTCTTT; CDR3: CASSPRGTGRPFF
V: TRBV7-6; D: TRBD1; size: once; J: TRBJ2-5; DNA: TGTGCCAGCAGCCCTCTTGGACAGGGGATCGAGACCCAGTACTTC; CDR3: CASSPLGQGIETQYF
V: TRBV6-5; D: NA; size: NA; J: TRBJ2-5; DNA: TGTGCCAGCAGTTACTCCCGGACAACCGAGACCCAGTACTTC; CDR3: CASSYSRTTETQYF
V: TRBV5-1; D: NA; size: few; J: TRBJ1-2; DNA: TGCGCCAGCAGCTTGGAGGGGCTGAACTATGGCTACACCTTC; CDR3: CASSLEGLNYGYTF
V: TRBV2; D: TRBD1; size: NA; J: TRBJ2-5; DNA: TGTGCCAGCAATGGACAGGGTCTTCCGCAAGAGACCCAGTACTTC; CDR3: CASNGQGLPQETQYF
V: TRBV6-5; D: NA; size: NA; J: TRBJ1-1; DNA: TGTGCCAGCAGTTACGAGAGGTTGAACACTGAAGCTTTCTTT; CDR3: CASSYERLNTEAFF
V: TRBV29-1; D: TRBD1; size: NA; J: TRBJ2-5; DNA: TGCAGCGTCGTACAGGGGGCCGGGGAGACCCAGTACTTC; CDR3: CSVVQGAGETQYF
V: TRBV7-8; D: TRBD1; size: NA; J: TRBJ2-5; DNA: TGTGCCAGCAGCCGACAGGGGGCCTTCCGAGGAGAGACCCAGTACTTC; CDR3: CASSRQGAFRGETQYF
V: TRBV7-2; D: TRBD1; size: NA; J: TRBJ1-2; DNA: TGTGCCAGCACCACCGGACAGGCGAACTATGGCTACACCTTC; CDR3: CASTTGQANYGYTF
V: TRBV9; D: TRBD1; size: NA; J: TRBJ1-2; DNA: TGTGCCAGCAGCGTAACGGGACAGGCAGGGAATGGCTACACCTTC; CDR3: CASSVTGQAGNGYTF
V: TRBV29-1; D: TRBD1; size: NA; J: TRBJ1-2; DNA: TGCAGCGTTGAAGAACCGGGGGGCAGGGGGCGAGGTGGCTACACCTTC; CDR3: CSVEEPGGRGRGGYTF
V: TRBV7-2; D: NA; size: NA; J: TRBJ2-3; DNA: TGTGCCAGCAGCTTAGTCAGTTACACAGATACGCAGTATTTT; CDR3: CASSLVSYTDTQYF
V: TRBV19; D: TRBD1; size: NA; J: TRBJ2-3; DNA: TGTGCCAGTAGGTACACAGGGGAGTCCGTCACAGATACGCAGTATTTT; CDR3: CASRYTGESVTDTQYF
V: TRBV5-1; D: TRBD2; size: NA; J: TRBJ2-4; DNA: TGCGCCAGCAGCTTGGGCGGGGGGGAAGCCAAAAACATTCAGTACTTC; CDR3: CASSLGGGEAKNIQYF
V: TRBV14; D: TRBD1; size: NA; J: TRBJ2-6; DNA: TGTGCCAGCAGCCCTTGGACAGGGAGGTCTGGGGCCAACGTCCTGACTTTC; CDR3: CASSPWTGRSGANVLTF
V: TRBV28; D: NA; size: NA; J: TRBJ1-2; DNA: TGTGCCAGCAGGGGCTCCAGGGGAAAAGGTGGCTACACCTTC; CDR3: CASRGSRGKGGYTF
V: TRBV20-1; D: NA; size: NA; J: TRBJ2-3; DNA: TGCAGTGCTAGAGAGAGGGAAACGCAGTATTTT; CDR3: CSARERETQYF
V: TRBV5-6; D: TRBD2; size: few; J: TRBJ2-5; DNA: TGTGCCAGCAGCTTGGTGTTAGCGGGGGTCCTCGAGACCCAGTACTTC; CDR3: CASSLVLAGVLETQYF
V: TRBV29-1; D: NA; size: NA; J: TRBJ2-3; DNA: TGCAGCGGGGGAGGAGTGAAAGATACGCAGTATTTT; CDR3: CSGGGVKDTQYF
V: TRBV19; D: NA; size: NA; J: TRBJ2-5; DNA: TGTGCCAGTAGTATAGGACAGGAAGAGACCCAGTACTTC; CDR3: CASSIGQEETQYF
V: TRBV15; D: NA; size: NA; J: TRBJ1-3; DNA: TGTGCCACCAGCAGAGATATTGGGGGGATAGCCTCTGGAAACACCATATATTTT; CDR3: CATSRDIGGIASGNTIYF
V: TRBV2; D: TRBD1; size: NA; J: TRBJ1-4; DNA: TGTGCCAGCAGTGAAAGACAGGGGATCGAAAAACTGTTTTTT; CDR3: CASSERQGIEKLFF
V: TRBV29-1; D: TRBD1; size: NA; J: TRBJ1-2; DNA: TGCAGCGTTGTAAGCGACAGGGCCTCGGGGGGCTACACCTTC; CDR3: CSVVSDRASGGYTF
V: TRBV6-2/TRBV6-3; D: TRBD2; size: NA; J: TRBJ2-1; DNA: TGTGCCAGCAGCGACACTAGCGGGGGAAGGTATAATGAGCAGTTCTTC; CDR3: CASSDTSGGRYNEQFF
V: TRBV9; D: NA; size: NA; J: TRBJ2-1; DNA: TGTGCCAGCAGCGCTCTAGCGTATGAGCAGTTCTTC; CDR3: CASSALAYEQFF
V: TRBV5-4; D: NA; size: NA; J: TRBJ2-5; DNA: TGTGCCAGCAGCTCCGGGACACATGAAGAGACCCAGTACTTC; CDR3: CASSSGTHEETQYF
V: TRBV28; D: NA; size: NA; J: TRBJ1-5; DNA: TGTGCCAGCAGGTACACCCCGGGAGGAGGGAGGGCCATTGCGAGCAATCAGCCCCAGCATTTT; CDR3: CASRYTPGGGRAIASNQPQHF
V: TRBV18; D: NA; size: NA; J: TRBJ1-1; DNA: TGTGCCAGCTCTCTAGGACAGATCATGAACACTGAAGCTTTCTTT; CDR3: CASSLGQIMNTEAFF
V: TRBV28; D: NA; size: NA; J: TRBJ2-7; DNA: TGTGCCAGCAGTTCAACCACGGACGAGCAGTACTTC; CDR3: CASSSTTDEQYF
V: TRBV28; D: NA; size: NA; J: TRBJ1-2; DNA: TGTGCCAGCAGTTCGCCTCCGGGGAACTATGGCTACACCTTC; CDR3: CASSSPPGNYGYTF
V: TRBV5-5; D: NA; size: NA; J: TRBJ1-6; DNA: TGTGCCAGCAGCTTGGGGACTCTAACCTATAATTCACCCCTCCACTTT; CDR3: CASSLGTLTYNSPLHF
V: TRBV28; D: TRBD2; size: NA; J: TRBJ2-1; DNA: TGTGCCAGCAAAACTACTAGCGGGTTCTCGTATGAGCAGTTCTTC; CDR3: CASKTTSGFSYEQFF
V: TRBV19; D: TRBD2; size: NA; J: TRBJ2-1; DNA: TGTGCCAGTAGTCGATTGACTAGCGGGAGTGCCTATGAGCAGTTCTTC; CDR3: CASSRLTSGSAYEQFF
V: TRBV28; D: NA; size: few; J: TRBJ2-7; DNA: TGTGCCAGCAGTACTATACAGGTCCGGTCCGAGCAGTACTTC; CDR3: CASSTIQVRSEQYF
V: TRBV12-2; D: NA; size: NA; J: TRBJ2-2; DNA: TGTGCAAGTCGCTTAGACAGCGGGAGGGACACCGGGGAGCTGTTTTTT; CDR3: CASRLDSGRDTGELFF
V: TRBV10-2; D: NA; size: NA; J: TRBJ1-1; DNA: TGCGCCAGCCGGGACACCTGGGAAACTGAAGCTTTCTTT; CDR3: CASRDTWETEAFF
V: TRBV24-1; D: TRBD1; size: NA; J: TRBJ1-5; DNA: TGTGCCACCAGTGACCGGACAGGGCCCAATCAGCCCCAGCATTTT; CDR3: CATSDRTGPNQPQHF
V: TRBV18; D: NA; size: NA; J: TRBJ1-4; DNA: TGTGCCAGCTCAGAACTCCTCGGGAACTCCAATGAAAAACTGTTTTTT; CDR3: CASSELLGNSNEKLFF
V: TRBV12-3/TRBV12-4; D: NA; size: NA; J: TRBJ2-3; DNA: TGTGCCAGCAGTACCGGGGATACGCAGTATTTT; CDR3: CASSTGDTQYF
V: TRBV4-1; D: NA; size: NA; J: TRBJ1-5; DNA: TGCGCCAGCAGCCCAACGATGACAGAATATAGCAATCAGCCCCAGCATTTT; CDR3: CASSPTMTEYSNQPQHF
V: TRBV5-4; D: TRBD1; size: NA; J: TRBJ1-2; DNA: TGTGCCAGCAGCCCGGACAGGAACTATGGCTACACCTTC; CDR3: CASSPDRNYGYTF
V: TRBV28; D: NA; size: NA; J: TRBJ1-2; DNA: TGTGCCAGCAGTCCGGACACGACATTCCGGGGCTACACCTTC; CDR3: CASSPDTTFRGYTF
V: TRBV7-2; D: NA; size: NA; J: TRBJ1-2; DNA: TGTGCCAGCAGTCGCGGGGTGCTAGGGAACTATGGCTACACCTTC; CDR3: CASSRGVLGNYGYTF
V: TRBV6-5; D: TRBD2; size: NA; J: TRBJ2-2; DNA: TGTGCCAGCAGATTCCCGGGGGGTGCCGGGGAGCTGTTTTTT; CDR3: CASRFPGGAGELFF
V: TRBV19; D: NA; size: NA; J: TRBJ1-2; DNA: TGTGCCAGTAGTATAGTTAGTATCCGGGGTTCAATCGATGGCTACACCTTC; CDR3: CASSIVSIRGSIDGYTF
V: TRBV2; D: TRBD1; size: NA; J: TRBJ1-5; DNA: TGTGCCAGCAGTGGGGTAGGGGGCGCGGGCAATCAGCCCCAGCATTTT; CDR3: CASSGVGGAGNQPQHF
V: TRBV7-3; D: NA; size: NA; J: TRBJ2-1; DNA: TGTGCCAGCAGTACAACCGGGGGTAGTCCTGAGCAGTTCTTC; CDR3: CASSTTGGSPEQFF
V: TRBV18; D: TRBD1; size: NA; J: TRBJ1-4; DNA: TGTGCCAGCTCACCTAGGGACAGAACTAATGAAAAACTGTTTTTT; CDR3: CASSPRDRTNEKLFF
V: TRBV27; D: TRBD2; size: NA; J: TRBJ2-4; DNA: TGTGCCAGCAGTCCGCGGGTAGGGACTAGCGGACCAGCCAAAAACATTCAGTACTTC; CDR3: CASSPRVGTSGPAKNIQYF
V: TRBV5-1; D: NA; size: NA; J: TRBJ2-2; DNA: TGCGCCAGCAAGGGGGACACCTCGAACACCGGGGAGCTGTTTTTT; CDR3: CASKGDTSNTGELFF
V: TRBV7-9; D: NA; size: NA; J: TRBJ2-1; DNA: TGTGCCAGCAGCTACCAGGGCCTTGAGCAGTTCTTC; CDR3: CASSYQGLEQFF
V: TRBV19; D: TRBD1; size: NA; J: TRBJ2-2; DNA: TGTGCCAGCATCCGGGACAGGGGGCCCGGGGAGCTGTTTTTT; CDR3: CASIRDRGPGELFF
V: TRBV11-1; D: TRBD1; size: NA; J: TRBJ2-7; DNA: TGTGCCAGCAGCCTACCGGGACAGGGTCTGTACGAGCAGTACTTC; CDR3: CASSLPGQGLYEQYF
V: TRBV5-1; D: NA; size: once; J: TRBJ1-3; DNA: TGCGCCAGCACCCCGGGTAGGGGCTCCAAATCTGGAAACACCATATATTTT; CDR3: CASTPGRGSKSGNTIYF
V: TRBV7-6; D: NA; size: NA; J: TRBJ1-2; DNA: TGTGCCAGCAGCTTACAACAGGGAGCTAACTATGGCTACACCTTC; CDR3: CASSLQQGANYGYTF